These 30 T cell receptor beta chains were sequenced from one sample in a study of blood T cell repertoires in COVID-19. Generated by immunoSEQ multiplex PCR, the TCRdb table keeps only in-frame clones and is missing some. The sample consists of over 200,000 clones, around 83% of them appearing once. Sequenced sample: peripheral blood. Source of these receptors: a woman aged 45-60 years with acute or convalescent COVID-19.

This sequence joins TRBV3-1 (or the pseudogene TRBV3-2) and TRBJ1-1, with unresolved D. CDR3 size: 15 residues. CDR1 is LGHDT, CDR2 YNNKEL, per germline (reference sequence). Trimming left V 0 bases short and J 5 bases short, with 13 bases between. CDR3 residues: CASSQDSVRTTEAFF. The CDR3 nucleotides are TGTGCCAGCAGCCAAGATAGCGTAAGGACGACTGAAGCTTTCTTT.

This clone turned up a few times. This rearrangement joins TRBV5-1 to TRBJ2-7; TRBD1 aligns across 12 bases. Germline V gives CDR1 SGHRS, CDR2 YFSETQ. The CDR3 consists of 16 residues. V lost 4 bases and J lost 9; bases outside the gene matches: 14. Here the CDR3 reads CASSPLAGTGGGVQYF. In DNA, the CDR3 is TGCGCCAGCAGCCCGCTCGCCGGGACAGGGGGCGGGGTGCAGTACTTC.

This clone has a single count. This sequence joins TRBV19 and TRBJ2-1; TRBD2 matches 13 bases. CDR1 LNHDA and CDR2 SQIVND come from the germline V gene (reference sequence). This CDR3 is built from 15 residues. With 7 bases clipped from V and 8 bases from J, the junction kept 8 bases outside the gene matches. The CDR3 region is CASTTSGREVDEQFF. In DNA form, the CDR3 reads TGTGCCAGTACCACTAGCGGGAGGGAGGTGGATGAGCAGTTCTTC.

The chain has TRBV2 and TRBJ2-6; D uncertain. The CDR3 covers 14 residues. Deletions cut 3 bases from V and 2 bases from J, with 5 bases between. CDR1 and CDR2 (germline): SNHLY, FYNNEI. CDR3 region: CASSERTGANVLTF. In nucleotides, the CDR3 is TGTGCCAGCAGTGAGAGGACTGGGGCCAACGTCCTGACTTTC. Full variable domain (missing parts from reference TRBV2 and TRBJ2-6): EPEVTQTPSHQVTQMGQEVILRCVPISNHLYFYWYRQILGQKVEFLVSFYNNEISEKSEIFDDQFSVERPDGSNFTLKIRSTKLEDSAMYFCASSERTGANVLTFGAGSRLTVL.

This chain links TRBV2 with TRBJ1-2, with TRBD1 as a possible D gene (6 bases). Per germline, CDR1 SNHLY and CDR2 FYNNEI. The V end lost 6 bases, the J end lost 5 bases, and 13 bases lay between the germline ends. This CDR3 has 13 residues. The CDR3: CASRGTGRYGYTF. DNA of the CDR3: TGTGCCAGCAGAGGAACAGGGCGGTATGGCTACACCTTC.

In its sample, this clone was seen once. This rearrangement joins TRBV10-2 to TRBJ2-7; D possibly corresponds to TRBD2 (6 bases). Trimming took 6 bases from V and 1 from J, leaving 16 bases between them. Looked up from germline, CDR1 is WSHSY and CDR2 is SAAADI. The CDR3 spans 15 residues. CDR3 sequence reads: CASRGRDLTSYEQYF. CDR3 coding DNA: TGCGCCAGCAGGGGCCGGGACTTAACTTCCTACGAGCAGTACTTC.

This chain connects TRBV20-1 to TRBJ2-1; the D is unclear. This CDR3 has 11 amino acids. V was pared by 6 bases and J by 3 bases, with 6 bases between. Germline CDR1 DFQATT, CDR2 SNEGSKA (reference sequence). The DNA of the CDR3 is TGCAGTGCCCCCCTCTACAATGAGCAGTTCTTC. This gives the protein CSAPLYNEQFF.

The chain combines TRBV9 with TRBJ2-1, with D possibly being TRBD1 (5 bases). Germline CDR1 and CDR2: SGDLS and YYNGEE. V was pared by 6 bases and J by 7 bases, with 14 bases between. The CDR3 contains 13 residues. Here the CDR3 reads CASTSGYSNEQFF. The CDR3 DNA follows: TGTGCCAGCACCTCAGGGTACAGTAATGAGCAGTTCTTC.

CDR3 DNA: TGTGCCAGCAGTTTATCGCCGGGACAGGGGGCGGATAATTCACCCCTCCACTTT. Translation: CASSLSPGQGADNSPLHF. The chain has TRBV27 and TRBJ1-6, with 12 positions matching TRBD1. The length of the CDR3 is 18 residues. J lost 5 bases, V lost 0 bases, and 5 bases had no gene match. The germline gives CDR1 MNHEY, CDR2 SMNVEV (reference sequence).

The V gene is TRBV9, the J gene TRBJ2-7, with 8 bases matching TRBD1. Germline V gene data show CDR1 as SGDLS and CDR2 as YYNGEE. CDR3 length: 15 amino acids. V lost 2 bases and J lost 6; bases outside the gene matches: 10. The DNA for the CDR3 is TGTGCCAGCAGCGTGGATGGACAGGGCCGTTTCGAGCAGTACTTC. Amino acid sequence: CASSVDGQGRFEQYF.

The CDR3: CASRPQGFNYGYTF. CDR3 coding DNA: TGCGCCAGCAGACCCCAGGGATTTAACTATGGCTACACCTTC. V usage is TRBV10-2 and J usage is TRBJ1-2; TRBD1 is a possible D gene (5 bases). In germline, CDR1 is WSHSY, CDR2 SAAADI. The CDR3 runs 14 residues. The V and J ends lost 6 bases and 1 base respectively, with 12 bases between them.

CDR3 region: CAWSSGTVDEKLFF. In nucleotides, the CDR3 is TGTGCCTGGAGCTCCGGGACAGTGGATGAAAAACTGTTTTTT. This rearrangement joins TRBV30 to TRBJ1-4; 7 bases fit TRBD1. Trimming took 3 bases from V and 6 from J; bases not matched to a gene: 7. CDR1 GTSNPN and CDR2 SVGIG come from the germline V gene (reference sequence). The CDR3 runs 14 residues.

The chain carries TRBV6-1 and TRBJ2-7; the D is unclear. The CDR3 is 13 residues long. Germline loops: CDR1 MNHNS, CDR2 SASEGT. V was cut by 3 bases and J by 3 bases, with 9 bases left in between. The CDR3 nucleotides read TGTGCCAGCAGTGACGGTTCCGTCTACGAGCAGTACTTC. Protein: CASSDGSVYEQYF.

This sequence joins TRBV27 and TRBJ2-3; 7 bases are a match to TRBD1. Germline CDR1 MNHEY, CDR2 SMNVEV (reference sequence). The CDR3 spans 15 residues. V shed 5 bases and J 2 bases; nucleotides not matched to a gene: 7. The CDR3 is CASSPGQTNTDTQYF. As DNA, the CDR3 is TGTGCCAGCAGTCCGGGACAGACTAACACAGATACGCAGTATTTT.

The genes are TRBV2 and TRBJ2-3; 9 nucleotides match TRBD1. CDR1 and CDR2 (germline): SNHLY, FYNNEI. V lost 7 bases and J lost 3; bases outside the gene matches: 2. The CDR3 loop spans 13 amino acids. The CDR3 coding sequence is TGTGCCAGCAAACAGGGGGCGACAGATACGCAGTATTTT. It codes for CASKQGATDTQYF.

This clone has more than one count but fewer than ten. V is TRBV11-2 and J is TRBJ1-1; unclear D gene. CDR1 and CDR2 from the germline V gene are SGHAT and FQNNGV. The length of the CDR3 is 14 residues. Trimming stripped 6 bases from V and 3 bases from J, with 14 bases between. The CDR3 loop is CASSPTDIYTEAFF. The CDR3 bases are TGTGCCAGCAGTCCTACAGATATCTACACTGAAGCTTTCTTT.

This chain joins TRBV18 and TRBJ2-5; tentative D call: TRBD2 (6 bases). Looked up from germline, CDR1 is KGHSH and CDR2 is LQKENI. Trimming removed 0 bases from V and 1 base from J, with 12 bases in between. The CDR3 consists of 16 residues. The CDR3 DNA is TGTGCCAGCTCACCACCGGGCGGGACCTCCCAAGAGACCCAGTACTTC. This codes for CASSPPGGTSQETQYF. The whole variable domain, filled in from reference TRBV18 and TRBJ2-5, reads NAGVMQNPRHLVRRRGQEARLRCSPMKGHSHVYWYRQLPEEGLKFMVYLQKENIIDESGMPKERFSAEFPKEGPSILRIQQVVRGDSAAYFCASSPPGGTSQETQYFGPGTRLLVL.

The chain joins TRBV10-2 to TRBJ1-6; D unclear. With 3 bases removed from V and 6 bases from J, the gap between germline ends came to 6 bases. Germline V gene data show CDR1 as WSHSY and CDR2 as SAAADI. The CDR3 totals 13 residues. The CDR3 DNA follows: TGCGCCAGCAGTGAACACCCTAATTCACCCCTCCACTTT. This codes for CASSEHPNSPLHF.

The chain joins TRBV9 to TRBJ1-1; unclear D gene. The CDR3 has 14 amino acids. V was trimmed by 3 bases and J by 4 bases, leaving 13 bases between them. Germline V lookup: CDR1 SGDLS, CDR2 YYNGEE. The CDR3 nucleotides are TGTGCCAGCAGCGGCGACGGAACGGGCACTGAAGCTTTCTTT. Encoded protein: CASSGDGTGTEAFF.

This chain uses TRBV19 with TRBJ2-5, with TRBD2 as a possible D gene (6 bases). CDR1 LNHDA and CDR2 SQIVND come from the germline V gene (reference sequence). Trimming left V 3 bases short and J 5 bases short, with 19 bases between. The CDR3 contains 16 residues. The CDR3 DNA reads TGTGCCAGTAGTATCCTTGGGCGGGACCCGACGGAGACCCAGTACTTC. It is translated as CASSILGRDPTETQYF.

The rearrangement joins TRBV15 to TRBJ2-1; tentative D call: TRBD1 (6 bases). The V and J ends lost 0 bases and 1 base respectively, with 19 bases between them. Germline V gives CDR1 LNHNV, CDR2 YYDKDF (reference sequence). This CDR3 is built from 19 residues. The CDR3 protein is CATSRDQKPGVLSYNEQFF. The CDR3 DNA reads TGTGCCACCAGCAGAGACCAAAAACCAGGGGTATTATCCTACAATGAGCAGTTCTTC.

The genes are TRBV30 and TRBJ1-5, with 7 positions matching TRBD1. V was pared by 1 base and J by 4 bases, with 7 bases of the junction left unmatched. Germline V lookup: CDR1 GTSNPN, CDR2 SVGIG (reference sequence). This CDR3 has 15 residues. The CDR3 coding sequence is TGTGCCTGGAGTGCGGGCAGGGGGTTTAATCAGCCCCAGCATTTT. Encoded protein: CAWSAGRGFNQPQHF.

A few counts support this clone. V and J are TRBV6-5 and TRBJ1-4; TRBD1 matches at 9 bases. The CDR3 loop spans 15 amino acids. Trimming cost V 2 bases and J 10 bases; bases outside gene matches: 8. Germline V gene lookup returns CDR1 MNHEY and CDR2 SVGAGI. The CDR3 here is CASSYEGQGRGKLFF. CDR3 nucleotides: TGTGCCAGCAGTTACGAGGGACAGGGTAGGGGAAAACTGTTTTTT.

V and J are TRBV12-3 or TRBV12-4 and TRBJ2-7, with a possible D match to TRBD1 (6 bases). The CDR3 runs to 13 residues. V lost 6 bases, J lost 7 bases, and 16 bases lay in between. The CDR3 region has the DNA TGTGCCAGCAGCATGCAGGGGATCGGGGAGCAGTACTTC. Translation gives CASSMQGIGEQYF.

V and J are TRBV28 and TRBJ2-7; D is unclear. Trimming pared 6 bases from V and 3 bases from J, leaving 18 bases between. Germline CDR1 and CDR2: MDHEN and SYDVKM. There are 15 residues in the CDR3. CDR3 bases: TGTGCCAGCAGCCGAACCCAGGCTAAAGACTACGAGCAGTACTTC. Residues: CASSRTQAKDYEQYF. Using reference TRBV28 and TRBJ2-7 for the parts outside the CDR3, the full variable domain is DVKVTQSSRYLVKRTGEKVFLECVQDMDHENMFWYRQDPGLGLRLIYFSYDVKMKEKGDIPEGYSVSREKKERFSLILESASTNQTSMYLCASSRTQAKDYEQYFGPGTRLTVT.

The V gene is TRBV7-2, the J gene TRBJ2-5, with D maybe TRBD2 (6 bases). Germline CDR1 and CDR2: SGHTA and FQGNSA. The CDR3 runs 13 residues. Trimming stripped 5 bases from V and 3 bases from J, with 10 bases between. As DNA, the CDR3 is TGTGCCAGCAGCAAGCGGGTAAAAGAGACCCAGTACTTC. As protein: CASSKRVKETQYF.

The CDR3 here is CASRPGTGRYEQYF. CDR3 bases: TGTGCCAGCAGACCCGGGACAGGGAGGTACGAGCAGTACTTC. V is TRBV2 and J is TRBJ2-7; 9 bases align to TRBD1. The germline gives CDR1 SNHLY, CDR2 FYNNEI. CDR3 length: 14 residues. V was clipped by 6 bases and J by 4 bases; unmatched bases: 7.

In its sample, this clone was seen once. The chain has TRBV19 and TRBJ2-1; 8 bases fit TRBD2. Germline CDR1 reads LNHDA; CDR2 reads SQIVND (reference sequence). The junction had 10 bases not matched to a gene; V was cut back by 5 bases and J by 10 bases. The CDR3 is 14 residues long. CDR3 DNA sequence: TGTGCCAGTAGTTCCGGAGCGGGAGTCCGGGAGCAGTTCTTC. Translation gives CASSSGAGVREQFF.

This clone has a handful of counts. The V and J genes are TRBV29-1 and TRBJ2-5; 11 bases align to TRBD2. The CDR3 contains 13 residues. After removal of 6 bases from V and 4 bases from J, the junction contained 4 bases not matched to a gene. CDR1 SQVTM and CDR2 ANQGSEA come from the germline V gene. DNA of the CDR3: TGCAGCGTGGATGGACTAGCGGGAGAGACCCAGTACTTC. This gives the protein CSVDGLAGETQYF. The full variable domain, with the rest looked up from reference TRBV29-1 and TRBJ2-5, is SAVISQKPSRDICQRGTSLTIQCQVDSQVTMMFWYRQQPGQSLTLIATANQGSEATYESGFVIDKFPISRPNLTFSTLTVSNMSPEDSSIYLCSVDGLAGETQYFGPGTRLLVL.

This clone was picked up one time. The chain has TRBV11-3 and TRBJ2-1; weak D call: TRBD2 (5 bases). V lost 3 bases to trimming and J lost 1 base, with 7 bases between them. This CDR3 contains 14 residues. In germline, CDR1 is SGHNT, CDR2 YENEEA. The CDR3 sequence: CASSFTGSYNEQFF. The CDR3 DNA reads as TGTGCCAGCAGCTTCACGGGATCCTACAATGAGCAGTTCTTC.